This T cell receptor (beta chain) was identified during a study of technical replicates of blood from a handful of donors. Some clones are missing from TCRdb's copy, which holds only in-frame ones; the method was immunoSEQ multiplex PCR. This sample yields 55,000 to 85,000 clones, of which 95% to 97% are seen a single time; more than 0.25% belongs to the top ten. Germline V gene data show CDR1 as SEHNR and CDR2 as FQNEAQ (reference sequence). This CDR3 is 15 amino acids long. Trimming cost V 4 bases and J 2 bases, with 14 bases left between them. The origin of this receptor is a human donor in good health. Sequences were obtained from T cells isolated from PBMCs. The rearrangement uses TRBV7-9 and TRBJ2-5; D is unresolved. The CDR3 nucleotides read TGTGCCAGCAGCTATATTACAGACGGACAAGAGACCCAGTACTTC. Translation gives CASSYITDGQETQYF.